These T cell receptor beta chains were read from a single sample in a study of blood T cell repertoires in COVID-19. Assay used: immunoSEQ multiplex PCR; TCRdb lists only in-frame clones, some missing. The sample holds around 300,000 clones, 75% to 90% seen once. The sequencing input was PBMCs or T cells enriched from blood (not recorded which). These receptors all come from a man aged 25-40 years who had recovered from COVID-19. The CDR3 runs from the conserved cysteine through the conserved F or W. Expanded clones get a size class; other rows say once, few or many, or leave the size out.

v_call clone_size cdr3_aa
TRBV7-9 . CASSLVGRGAGANVLTF
TRBV24-1 once CATSVAGGEQFF
TRBV11-1 . CASSLAPGQAIPYF
TRBV4-1 . CASSQAMGGPFGGELFF
TRBV6-6 . CASLNTGELFF
TRBV27 few CASSAKGYSPLHF
TRBV6-6 once CASSYSRTYYEQYF
TRBV12-3/TRBV12-4 . CASSFDNAYGYTF
TRBV2 . CASTSPRGRDEQYF
TRBV7-9 . CASSANSGPYSNQPQHF
TRBV19 . CASSRTGGDSPLHF
TRBV6-1 . CASSERVGIGSPLHF
TRBV7-8 . CASSLVGTMAGELFF
TRBV19 . CASRPGNYGYTF
TRBV6-5 . CASSYSRQAMTYEQYF
TRBV5-4 few CASSTGTGDQPQHF
TRBV3-1/TRBV3-2 . CASSQVLNQPQHF
TRBV7-9 few CASSLGQGNLGNSPLHF
TRBV11-2 few CASSLSWGKSEAFF
TRBV5-5 . CASSSLPGQMNTEAFF
TRBV5-5 . CASSLEGDSPLHF
TRBV7-8 . CASSLVSGERVDDYGYTF
TRBV18 . CASSPRDRGPATIYF
TRBV7-9 . CASSPGTGGQETQYF
TRBV24-1 once CATVGGKNEQYF
TRBV7-6 . CASSLDRGENEKLFF
TRBV12-2 . CASRLLAGFIEQFF
TRBV6-5 . CASSLRSNQPQHF
TRBV30 . CAWSPGQGNQPQHF
TRBV5-1 . CASSLGQGAGDTQYF
TRBV7-7 . CASRTGTSEGYTQYF
TRBV28 once CANGRGNEVNEQFF
TRBV28 . CASSLSTLSTDTQYF
TRBV19 . CASNGGPWYGYTF
TRBV6-4 few CASSDQGQGEGSPLHF
TRBV5-1 . CASSLVPGSSYEQYF
TRBV28 . CASSPGYQGANYGYTF